The rows below give T cell receptor beta chains drawn from one sample of a study of blood T cell repertoires in COVID-19. The method was immunoSEQ multiplex PCR; TCRdb's version includes in-frame clones alone and lacks a portion of them. The repertoire consists of about 210,000 clones, with just under 85% occurring once and the leading ten covering 6.5% to 9%. Input material: peripheral blood. Source of these receptors: a woman in her 50s with active or convalescent COVID-19. CDR3s include the opening cysteine and the closing phenylalanine or tryptophan. Fields, in order: D gene, J gene, clone size, CDR3 length, V gene, CDR3 protein, CDR3 DNA. D genes are given only for firm matches. The listing skips clone size in some rows; elsewhere it reads once, few, many or a size class.

-	TRBJ1-2	-	14	TRBV28	CASSFSDRPLGYTF	TGTGCCAGCAGTTTCTCGGACAGACCCCTAGGCTACACCTTC
-	TRBJ2-5	-	14	TRBV5-5	CASSPPGQQETQYF	TGTGCCAGCAGTCCTCCGGGACAACAAGAGACCCAGTACTTC
TRBD2	TRBJ2-1	-	15	TRBV11-2	CASRNPGLATREQFF	TGTGCCAGCAGAAATCCGGGACTAGCGACTCGCGAGCAGTTCTTC
TRBD1	TRBJ2-1	-	14	TRBV29-1	CSVEGQGDPLGQFF	TGCAGCGTTGAGGGACAGGGAGACCCCCTTGGGCAGTTCTTC
-	TRBJ1-3	-	13	TRBV19	CASGTTSGNTIYF	TGTGCCAGTGGGACAACCTCTGGAAACACCATATATTTT
-	TRBJ1-2	-	15	TRBV4-1	CASSQPTGGPYGYTF	TGCGCCAGCAGCCAACCCACCGGGGGGCCCTATGGCTACACCTTC
-	TRBJ2-1	-	10	TRBV29-1	CSGRTDEQFF	TGCAGCGGACGGACAGATGAGCAGTTCTTC
-	TRBJ1-1	-	16	TRBV5-1	CASSLDPGKRDTEAFF	TGCGCCAGCAGCTTGGACCCAGGAAAGCGGGACACTGAAGCTTTCTTT
TRBD1	TRBJ1-2	-	15	TRBV11-2	CASSPRDRGVDGYTF	TGTGCCAGCAGCCCTAGGGACAGGGGGGTGGATGGCTACACCTTC
-	TRBJ2-7	-	15	TRBV5-4	CASSSTGLSSYEQYF	TGTGCCAGCAGCTCCACGGGTCTCAGCTCCTACGAGCAGTACTTC
-	TRBJ1-3	-	13	TRBV6-6	CASRRGSGNTIYF	TGTGCCAGCAGAAGGGGTTCTGGAAACACCATATATTTT
TRBD1	TRBJ2-5	few	19	TRBV19	CASSTSVGGQARYQETQYF	TGTGCCAGTAGTACCAGCGTTGGGGGACAGGCGAGGTACCAAGAGACCCAGTACTTC
-	TRBJ2-7	-	15	TRBV21-1	CASSKGGQGPDEQYF	TGTGCCAGCAGCAAAGGGGGACAGGGGCCCGACGAGCAGTACTTC
-	TRBJ1-1	-	13	TRBV7-3	CASSLLPNTEAFF	TGTGCCAGCAGCTTACTTCCGAACACTGAAGCTTTCTTT
TRBD2	TRBJ2-1	many	12	TRBV6-4	CASSDGREEQFF	TGTGCCAGCAGTGACGGGAGGGAAGAGCAGTTCTTC
-	TRBJ1-1	-	12	TRBV5-1	CASSPGDPPAFF	TGCGCCAGCAGCCCCGGAGATCCGCCAGCTTTCTTT
-	TRBJ2-2	-	15	TRBV18	CASSRSGMNTGELFF	TGTGCCAGCTCACGGTCGGGGATGAACACCGGGGAGCTGTTTTTT
-	TRBJ1-2	-	14	TRBV6-5	CASSYSISGYGYTF	TGTGCCAGCAGTTACTCGATCAGCGGGTATGGCTACACCTTC
-	TRBJ2-5	-	12	TRBV5-1	CASSQVRETQYF	TGCGCCAGCAGCCAGGTCCGAGAGACCCAGTACTTC
TRBD2	TRBJ2-1	-	14	TRBV30	CAWSWDGGYNEQFF	TGTGCCTGGAGTTGGGACGGGGGGTACAATGAGCAGTTCTTC
-	TRBJ1-3	once	13	TRBV19	CATDQKNRNTIYF	TGTGCCACCGATCAGAAGAATAGAAACACCATATATTTT
-	TRBJ1-5	-	14	TRBV24-1	CATSTTRGNQPQHF	TGTGCCACCAGCACGACGAGGGGCAATCAGCCCCAGCATTTT
-	TRBJ2-1	-	17	TRBV7-9	CASTGGGRESSYNEQFF	TGTGCCAGCACAGGAGGAGGTCGTGAAAGCTCCTACAATGAGCAGTTCTTC